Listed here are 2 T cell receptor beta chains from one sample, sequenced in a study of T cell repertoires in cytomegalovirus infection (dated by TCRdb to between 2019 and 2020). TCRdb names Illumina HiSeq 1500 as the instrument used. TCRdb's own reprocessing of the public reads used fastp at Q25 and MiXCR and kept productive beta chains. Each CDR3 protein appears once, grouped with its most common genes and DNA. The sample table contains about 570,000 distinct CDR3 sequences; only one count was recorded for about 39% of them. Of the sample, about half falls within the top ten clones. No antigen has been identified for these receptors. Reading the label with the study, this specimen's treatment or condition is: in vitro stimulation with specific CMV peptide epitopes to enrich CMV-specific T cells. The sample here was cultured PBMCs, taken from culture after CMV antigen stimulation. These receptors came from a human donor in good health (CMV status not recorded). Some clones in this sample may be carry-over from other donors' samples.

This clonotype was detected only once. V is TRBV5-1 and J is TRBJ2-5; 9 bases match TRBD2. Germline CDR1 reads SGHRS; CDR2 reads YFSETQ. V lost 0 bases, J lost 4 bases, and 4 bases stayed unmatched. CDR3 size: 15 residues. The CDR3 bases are TGCGCCAGCAGCTTGGCTACTAGCGGGCGAGAGACCCAGTACTTC. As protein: CASSLATSGRETQYF.

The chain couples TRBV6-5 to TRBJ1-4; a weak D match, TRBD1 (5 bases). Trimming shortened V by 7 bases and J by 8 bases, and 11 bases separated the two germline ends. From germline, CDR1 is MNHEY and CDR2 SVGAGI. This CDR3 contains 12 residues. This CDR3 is CASKGRGEKLFF. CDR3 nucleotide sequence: TGTGCCAGCAAAGGGCGGGGGGAAAAACTGTTTTTT.